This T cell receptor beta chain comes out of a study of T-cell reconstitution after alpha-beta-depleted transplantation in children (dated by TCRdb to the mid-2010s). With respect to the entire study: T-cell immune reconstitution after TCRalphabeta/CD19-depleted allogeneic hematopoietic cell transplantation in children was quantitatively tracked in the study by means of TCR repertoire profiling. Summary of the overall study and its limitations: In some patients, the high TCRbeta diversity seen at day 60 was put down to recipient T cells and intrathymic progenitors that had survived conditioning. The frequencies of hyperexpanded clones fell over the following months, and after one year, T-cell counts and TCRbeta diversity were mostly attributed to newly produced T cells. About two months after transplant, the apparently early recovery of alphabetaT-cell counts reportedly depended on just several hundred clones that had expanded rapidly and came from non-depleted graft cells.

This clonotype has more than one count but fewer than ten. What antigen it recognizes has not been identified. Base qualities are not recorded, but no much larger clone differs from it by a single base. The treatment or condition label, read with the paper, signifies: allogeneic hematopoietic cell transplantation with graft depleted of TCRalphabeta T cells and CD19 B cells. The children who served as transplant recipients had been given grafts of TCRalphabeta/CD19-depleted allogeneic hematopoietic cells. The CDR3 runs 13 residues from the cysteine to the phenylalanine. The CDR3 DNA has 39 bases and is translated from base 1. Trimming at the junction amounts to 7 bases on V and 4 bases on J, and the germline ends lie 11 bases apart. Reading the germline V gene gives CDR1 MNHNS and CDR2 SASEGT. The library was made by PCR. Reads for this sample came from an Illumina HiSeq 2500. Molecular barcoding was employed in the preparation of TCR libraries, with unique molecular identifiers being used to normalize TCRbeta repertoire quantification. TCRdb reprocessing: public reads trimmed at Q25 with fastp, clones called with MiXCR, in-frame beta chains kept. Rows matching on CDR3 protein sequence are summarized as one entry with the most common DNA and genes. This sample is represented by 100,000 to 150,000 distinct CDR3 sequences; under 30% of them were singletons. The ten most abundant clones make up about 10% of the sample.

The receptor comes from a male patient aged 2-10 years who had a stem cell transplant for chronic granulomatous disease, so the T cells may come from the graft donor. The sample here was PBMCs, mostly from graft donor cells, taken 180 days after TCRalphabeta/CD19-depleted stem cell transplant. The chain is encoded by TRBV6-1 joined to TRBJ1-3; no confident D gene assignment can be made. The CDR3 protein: CASTRTLGNTIYF. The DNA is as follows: TGTGCCAGCACCCGGACGCTGGGAAACACCATATATTTT.